This T cell receptor beta chain was sequenced during a study of cytomegalovirus exposure and HLA in healthy donors. Study background: A prior study identified 100 million to 130 million unique TCR beta sequences from about 180 million T cells.

The primer mix had 60 Vbeta and 13 Jbeta primers. Method: immunoSEQ multiplex PCR; TCRdb's copy keeps in-frame clones and lacks some. The sample holds over 150,000 clones, approximately 81% seen once. Trimming left V 0 bases short and J 3 bases short, with 12 bases between. Germline V gene sequence: CDR1 LGHNA, CDR2 YNFKEQ. CDR3 length: 15 residues. This clone was seen a handful of times. Sequencing input: PBMCs. The chain uses TRBV4-2 and TRBJ2-7, with a tentative D call TRBD1 (6 bases). The receptor's source is a boy aged 2 to 10 in good health and CMV-seronegative. CDR3 coding DNA: TGTGCCAGCAGCCAAGAGGGGGCATTTGACTACGAGCAGTACTTC. As protein: CASSQEGAFDYEQYF.